The T cell receptor beta chain described here comes from a study of blood T cell repertoires in COVID-19. Study-level information: Spain, Italy and the United States supplied samples that represented acute and convalescent COVID-19.

Data came from immunoSEQ multiplex PCR; TCRdb stores just in-frame clones and leaves some out. Here the sample spans approximately 230,000 clones, nearly 90% being singletons. The CDR3 is made up of 15 amino acids. The ends lost 4 bases at V and 2 bases at J; junction bases unmatched: 5. Germline CDR1 MDHEN, CDR2 SYDVKM. The gene calls are TRBV28 and TRBJ2-1; 7 bases are shared with TRBD2. This clonotype was obtained from a man between 18 and 35 years old with active or convalescent COVID-19. The sequenced sample consisted of peripheral blood. Here the CDR3 DNA reads TGTGCCAGCAGTTGGGGCAGCGGGGCCTACAATGAGCAGTTCTTC. Translation: CASSWGSGAYNEQFF.